Below are 32 T cell receptor beta chains sequenced from a single sample in a study of blood T cells in healthy people across ages. Sample-barcoded 5' priming and a J-beta primer mix drove a second PCR of roughly 6 to 12 cycles. TCRdb reprocessed the 5' RACE reads via MiXCR and lists one record per CDR3 protein. The sample includes about 1.6 million distinct CDR3 sequences, about 31% seen only once; the top ten take about 11%. Sequenced material: blood. The origin of the receptors is a woman in her twenties or thirties in good health.

This chain connects TRBV18 to TRBJ1-1, with a possible D match to TRBD1 (6 bases). The CDR3 is made up of 15 amino acids. V shed 3 bases and J shed 3 bases, with 14 bases lying between them. CDR1 and CDR2 from the germline V gene are KGHSH and LQKENI. As DNA, the CDR3 is TGTGCCAGCTCACCGCGCCTCTCAGGGGACACTGAAGCTTTCTTT. It specifies CASSPRLSGDTEAFF.

This clonotype occurred a few times. This chain links TRBV3-1 with TRBJ2-7; D may be TRBD1 (6 bases). Germline CDR1 LGHDT, CDR2 YNNKEL (reference sequence). The V end was cut by 3 bases, the J end by 2 bases, with 17 bases between. This CDR3 contains 16 residues. CDR3 nucleotides: TGTGCCAGCAGCCACAACGTGCTAGGGGGACCCTACGAGCAGTACTTC. It translates to CASSHNVLGGPYEQYF.

This clonotype was picked up many times. This rearrangement joins TRBV7-3 to TRBJ2-3; D might be TRBD1 or TRBD2, each matching 5 bases. Trimming stripped 1 base from V and 6 bases from J, with 8 bases between. Germline V gene lookup returns CDR1 SGHTA and CDR2 FQGTGA. The CDR3 extends over 13 amino acids. The chain's CDR3 is CASSLIGADTQYF. In DNA, the CDR3 is TGTGCCAGCAGCTTAATCGGGGCGGATACGCAGTATTTT.

The rearrangement joins TRBV2 to TRBJ1-5; D is ambiguous. CDR3 size: 15 residues. Germline V gives CDR1 SNHLY, CDR2 FYNNEI. V lost 4 bases and J lost 0, with 10 bases in between. The CDR3, as DNA: TGTGCCAGCAGTGTCGAGATCCTTAGCAATCAGCCCCAGCATTTT. Translation: CASSVEILSNQPQHF.

This rearrangement joins TRBV3-1 to TRBJ1-1; D call uncertain. The CDR3 is made up of 16 amino acids. Germline lookup yields CDR1 LGHDT and CDR2 YNNKEL (reference sequence). The V and J ends lost 0 bases and 1 base respectively, with 12 bases between them. The CDR3 region is CASSQEAYGANTEAFF. The DNA of the CDR3 is TGTGCCAGCAGCCAAGAGGCGTACGGAGCGAACACTGAAGCTTTCTTT.

The rearrangement links TRBV10-3 to TRBJ1-1; unclear D gene. The CDR3 has 13 residues. V shed 4 bases and J shed 5 bases, with 11 bases lying between them. The germline CDR1 and CDR2 sequences are ENHRY and SYGVKD. The CDR3: CAISGVGMTEAFF. The CDR3 DNA sequence: TGTGCCATCAGTGGGGTCGGAATGACTGAAGCTTTCTTT.

The chain has TRBV3-1 and TRBJ2-5; TRBD2 aligns across 11 bases. Germline trimming cut 7 bases from V and 5 bases from J; bases unmatched to any gene: 6. The V gene's germline CDR1 is LGHDT and CDR2 YNNKEL (reference sequence). This CDR3 is 14 amino acids long. The CDR3 loop reads CASTRLAGGETQYF. For the CDR3, the DNA is TGTGCCAGCACTCGTCTAGCGGGGGGCGAGACCCAGTACTTC.

This chain joins TRBV20-1 and TRBJ2-1, with 9 positions matching TRBD1. This CDR3 contains 16 residues. Germline V gene lookup returns CDR1 DFQATT and CDR2 SNEGSKA (reference sequence). V dropped 4 bases and J dropped 4; count of bases not matched to a gene: 11. The CDR3 sequence is CSAIPVVGQGYNEQFF. The CDR3 DNA sequence: TGCAGTGCTATCCCAGTGGTGGGACAGGGTTACAATGAGCAGTTCTTC.

This clonotype was observed a handful of times. This chain joins TRBV2 and TRBJ2-3, with D possibly matching TRBD2 (6 bases). The CDR3 totals 11 residues. Trimming shortened V by 9 bases and J by 13 bases, and 17 bases separated the two germline ends. Germline V gene sequence: CDR1 SNHLY, CDR2 FYNNEI. The CDR3 DNA follows: TGTGCCAGTACCGGCACTAGCATTAAGTATTTT. This translates into CASTGTSIKYF.

This clonotype was detected ten times or more. V usage is TRBV5-6 and J usage is TRBJ2-1; 9 bases line up with TRBD2. Per the germline V gene, CDR1 is SGHDT and CDR2 is YYEEEE. The V segment lost 1 base and the J segment 5 bases; nucleotides outside the gene matches: 4. The CDR3 runs 15 residues. CDR3 in DNA: TGTGCCAGCAGCTTGCGGCTAGCGGGGCACAATGAGCAGTTCTTC. Amino acid sequence: CASSLRLAGHNEQFF.

A note on this clonotype: This may be a read error: a much more frequent sequence differs by one nucleotide. This chain links TRBV5-6 with TRBJ1-2, with 8 nucleotides matching TRBD1. In germline, CDR1 is SGHDT, CDR2 YYEEEE. The CDR3 contains 14 residues. The CDR3: CTSSFGTGTYGYTF. The CDR3 coding sequence is TGTACCAGCAGCTTCGGGACAGGAACATATGGCTACACCTTC.

The J gene is TRBJ2-5, the V gene TRBV7-8, with 7 bases aligning to TRBD2. The J call may be incorrect, as the DNA end agrees better with TRBJ2-7. Germline V gene lookup returns CDR1 SGHVS and CDR2 FQNEAQ. This CDR3 has 12 amino acids. The CDR3 DNA sequence: TGTGCCAGCAGCGTGACTAGCAACGAGCAGTACTTC. It is translated as CASSVTSNEQYF.

This chain joins TRBV15 and TRBJ2-1, with TRBD2 as a possible D gene (6 bases). V was pared by 11 bases and J by 4 bases, with 30 bases between. The CDR3 covers 18 residues. Looked up from germline, CDR1 is LNHNV and CDR2 is YYDKDF (reference sequence). The DNA for the CDR3 is TGTGCCTACCGCGGGGCAGGGATGGGGCACTGGGGTTACAATGAGCAGTTCTTC. Protein: CAYRGAGMGHWGYNEQFF.

This clonotype was seen a handful of times. This chain uses TRBV24-1 with TRBJ2-2, with TRBD2 as a possible D gene (6 bases). Germline V gene lookup returns CDR1 KGHDR and CDR2 SFDVKD. The CDR3 runs to 14 residues. V lost 4 bases and J lost 6, with 11 bases in between. The CDR3 reads CATSDPGGPGELFF. The CDR3 nucleotides read TGTGCCACCAGTGACCCCGGGGGACCCGGGGAGCTGTTTTTT.

The rearrangement links TRBV25-1 to TRBJ2-1; TRBD1 agrees at 11 bases. The V gene's germline CDR1 is MGHDK and CDR2 SYGVNS. V trimming: 6 bases; J trimming: 7 bases; junction bases outside the gene matches: 5. This CDR3 is 14 amino acids long. For the CDR3, the DNA is TGTGCCAGCAGAGCGGACAGGGGGCGGAATGAGCAGTTCTTC. Translated, it gives CASRADRGRNEQFF.

The table lists this clonotype with a count of one. The chain combines TRBV6-2 or TRBV6-3 with TRBJ2-5; D gene ambiguous. The J call may be wrong; the DNA end is better matched by TRBJ2-7. There are 14 residues in the CDR3. CDR1 and CDR2 (germline): MNHEY, SVGEGT. CDR3 residues: CASRPQAFQSEQYF. As DNA, the CDR3 is TGTGCCAGCAGACCCCAGGCTTTCCAAAGCGAGCAGTACTTC.

With regard to this clonotype: This sequence may be a read error, since a much larger clone differs from it by one base. The chain is built from TRBV5-1 and TRBJ2-1; D perhaps matches TRBD1 (6 bases). The end of the DNA fits TRBJ2-7 better, so the J call may be wrong. This CDR3 is built from 15 residues. Germline-derived CDR1 and CDR2 are SGHRS and YFSETQ. CDR3 sequence: CASSLQGSGYNEQYF. CDR3 DNA: TGCGCCAGCAGCCTACAGGGCTCGGGATACAATGAGCAGTACTTC.

This clonotype was observed a few times. The chain has TRBV30 and TRBJ2-3; D might be TRBD2 (5 bases). Germline CDR1 is GTSNPN and CDR2 is SVGIG (reference sequence). V lost 8 bases and J 0 bases, leaving 18 bases between the germline ends. This CDR3 comprises 15 residues. The CDR3 nucleotides are TGTGCCAGGACCCCCATTAGCGCTAGCACAGATACGCAGTATTTT. As protein: CARTPISASTDTQYF.

V is TRBV20-1 and J is TRBJ2-5; 9 bases agree with TRBD2. The trim removed 5 bases at V and 2 bases at J, leaving 6 bases unmatched. CDR1 is DFQATT and CDR2 is SNEGSKA in the germline V gene (reference sequence). The CDR3 is 14 amino acids. Here the CDR3 DNA reads TGCAGTGCTGTTAGCGGGAGCTTACAAGAGACCCAGTACTTC. Its translation: CSAVSGSLQETQYF.

This clonotype was counted a few times. This chain links TRBV9 with TRBJ1-2; a possible D gene is TRBD1 (5 bases). This CDR3 spans 16 amino acids. V was trimmed by 4 bases and J by 0 bases, leaving 16 bases between them. From germline, CDR1 is SGDLS and CDR2 YYNGEE. The CDR3 nucleotides read TGTGCCAGCAGCTCCCGGTCTGGGGGAGCTAACTATGGCTACACCTTC. Amino acid sequence: CASSSRSGGANYGYTF. Variable domain in full (rest from reference TRBV9 and TRBJ1-2): DSGVTQTPKHLITATGQRVTLRCSPRSGDLSVYWYQQSLDQGLQFLIQYYNGEERAKGNILERFSAQQFPDLHSELNLSSLELGDSALYFCASSSRSGGANYGYTFGSGTRLTVV.

This clonotype was picked up a small number of times. The rearrangement uses TRBV29-1 and TRBJ2-1; D gene uncertain. Trimming left V 2 bases short and J 0 bases short, with 11 bases between. CDR1 is SQVTM and CDR2 is ANQGSEA in the germline V gene. This CDR3 comprises 15 residues. The CDR3 nucleotides are TGCAGCGTTGAATCCCTCATCCACTCCTACAATGAGCAGTTCTTC. Translating it yields CSVESLIHSYNEQFF.

A remark on this clonotype: A much larger clone differs by one base, so this may be a read error. CDR3 nucleotides: TGCGCCAGCAACCAACTAGGGGGAGGGGGCTACTACGAGCAGTACTTC. It codes for CASNQLGGGGYYEQYF. J is TRBJ2-7 and V is TRBV4-1; TRBD1 or TRBD2 may be the D gene (7 bases each). The length of the CDR3 is 16 residues. Germline V CDR1 and CDR2: MGHRA, YSYEKL.

J is TRBJ1-5 and V is TRBV12-3 or TRBV12-4, with D uncertain. Deletions cut 5 bases from V and 5 bases from J, with 13 bases between. This CDR3 is 14 amino acids long. The CDR3 region is CASSNPGSDQPQHF. DNA of the CDR3: TGTGCCAGCAGTAATCCAGGTTCGGATCAGCCCCAGCATTTT.

The chain carries TRBV24-1 and TRBJ2-4; D remains ambiguous. TRBJ2-7 explains the end of the DNA better; the J call may be wrong. The CDR3 has 13 amino acids. The germline CDR1 and CDR2 sequences are KGHDR and SFDVKD. The CDR3 is CATSESISGEQYF. The CDR3 DNA sequence: TGTGCCACCAGTGAAAGCATTTCAGGCGAGCAGTACTTC.

This clonotype turned up a few times. The V gene is TRBV20-1, the J gene TRBJ2-7, with D possibly matching TRBD2 (5 bases). The germline gives CDR1 DFQATT, CDR2 SNEGSKA (reference sequence). The germline V and J ends were trimmed by 6 bases and 4 bases, with 16 bases remaining between them. The CDR3 consists of 13 residues. The CDR3 spells CSALSGGGYEQYF. Here the CDR3 DNA reads TGCAGTGCCCTATCCGGAGGCGGTTACGAGCAGTACTTC.

This clonotype was recorded a few times. The CDR3 sequence: CASSPLPGPDNEQFF. In DNA form, the CDR3 reads TGTGCCAGCTCACCACTCCCGGGACCGGACAATGAGCAGTTCTTC. The chain carries TRBV18 and TRBJ2-1; D possibly matches TRBD1 or TRBD2 (5 bases each). Germline-derived CDR1 and CDR2 are KGHSH and LQKENI. Trimming stripped 1 base from V and 5 bases from J, with 12 bases between. The CDR3 length is 15 residues.

This clonotype was counted ten times or more. The genes are TRBV20-1 and TRBJ2-7; no firm D call. V lost 0 bases and J 0 bases, leaving 6 bases between the germline ends. Per germline, CDR1 DFQATT and CDR2 SNEGSKA (reference sequence). The CDR3 totals 13 residues. CDR3: CSARDSGSYEQYF. CDR3 nucleotide sequence: TGCAGTGCTAGAGATTCCGGCTCCTACGAGCAGTACTTC.

This clonotype was seen a handful of times. CDR3 amino acids: CASSLDAGLAGSEQFF. CDR3 coding DNA: TGTGCCAGCAGCTTAGACGCGGGACTAGCGGGGTCTGAGCAGTTCTTC. This sequence joins TRBV7-7 and TRBJ2-1; 13 positions match TRBD2. The CDR3 sequence is 16 residues long. V was pared by 1 base and J by 9 bases, with 6 bases of the junction left unmatched. The germline gives CDR1 SSHAT, CDR2 FNYEAQ (reference sequence).

V gene TRBV5-6 combines with J gene TRBJ2-1; D possibly corresponds to TRBD2 (6 bases). V was cut by 0 bases and J by 6 bases, with 10 bases left in between. The germline V gene encodes CDR1 SGHDT and CDR2 YYEEEE. The CDR3 extends over 14 amino acids. The CDR3 protein is CASSLVGDSNEQFF. In DNA form, the CDR3 reads TGTGCCAGCAGCTTGGTTGGGGACTCCAATGAGCAGTTCTTC.

This clonotype has a handful of counts. V gene TRBV20-1 combines with J gene TRBJ2-7, with D tentatively TRBD2 (6 bases). This CDR3 comprises 16 residues. The germline V gene has CDR1 DFQATT and CDR2 SNEGSKA (reference sequence). V lost 0 bases and J lost 1, with 16 bases in between. CDR3 in amino acids: CSARDFDGGESYEQYF. CDR3 sequence (DNA): TGCAGTGCTAGAGATTTTGACGGCGGGGAGTCCTACGAGCAGTACTTC.

The chain uses TRBV11-1 and TRBJ1-2; D gene uncertain. The germline V and J ends were trimmed by 5 bases and 4 bases, with 20 bases remaining between them. The V gene's germline CDR1 is SGHAT and CDR2 FQDESV (reference sequence). This CDR3 contains 16 residues. CDR3: CASSSFGPRSGYGYTF. CDR3 nucleotides: TGTGCCAGCAGCAGCTTTGGGCCCAGGTCGGGCTATGGCTACACCTTC.

Many counts were recorded for this clonotype. J is TRBJ2-5 and V is TRBV18; D is perhaps TRBD1 or TRBD2 (5 bases each). This CDR3 is built from 14 residues. The germline gives CDR1 KGHSH, CDR2 LQKENI. V was clipped by 0 bases and J by 7 bases, with 12 bases between them. The CDR3 sequence is CASSPPTAEGTQYF. Written as DNA, the CDR3 is TGTGCCAGCTCACCACCGACAGCGGAAGGGACCCAGTACTTC.